This TCR beta chain was obtained from a study of OX40 agonist ivuxolimab in advanced cancers. TCRdb's copy holds only in-frame clones and misses some; the assay was immunoSEQ multiplex PCR. Of 65,000 to 70,000 clones listed, 60% to 80% are singletons. This clone is a singleton in its sample. The CDR3 is 15 amino acids. The germline V gene encodes CDR1 SNHLY and CDR2 FYNNEI. Trimming took off 0 bases at V and 7 bases at J, with 13 bases between the two ends. Here the sequenced sample was CD4+ or CD8+ T cells sorted from blood, taken in a trial of the OX40 agonist ivuxolimab. The V call is TRBV2, the J call TRBJ2-1; maybe TRBD1 (6 bases). This TCR was recovered from an adult with an advanced solid tumor such as melanoma, head and neck, liver or kidney cancer. CDR3 coding DNA: TGTGCCAGCAGTGAAGCTTTCCAGGGGCGGAATGAGCAGTTCTTC. Protein sequence: CASSEAFQGRNEQFF.